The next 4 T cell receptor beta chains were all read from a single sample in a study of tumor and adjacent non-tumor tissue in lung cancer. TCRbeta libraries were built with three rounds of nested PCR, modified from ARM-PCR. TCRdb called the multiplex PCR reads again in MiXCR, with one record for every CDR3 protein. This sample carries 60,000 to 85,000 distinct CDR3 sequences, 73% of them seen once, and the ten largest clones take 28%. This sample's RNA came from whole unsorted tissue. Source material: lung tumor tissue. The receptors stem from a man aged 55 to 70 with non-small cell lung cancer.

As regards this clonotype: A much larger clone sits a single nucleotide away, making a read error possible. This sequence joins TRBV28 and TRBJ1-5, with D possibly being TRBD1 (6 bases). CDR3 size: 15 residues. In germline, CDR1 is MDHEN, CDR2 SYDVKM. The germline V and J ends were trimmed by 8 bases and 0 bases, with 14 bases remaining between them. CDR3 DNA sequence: TGTGCCAGCGGTCCACAGGGTTATAGCAATCAGCCCCAGCATTTT. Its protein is CASGPQGYSNQPQHF.

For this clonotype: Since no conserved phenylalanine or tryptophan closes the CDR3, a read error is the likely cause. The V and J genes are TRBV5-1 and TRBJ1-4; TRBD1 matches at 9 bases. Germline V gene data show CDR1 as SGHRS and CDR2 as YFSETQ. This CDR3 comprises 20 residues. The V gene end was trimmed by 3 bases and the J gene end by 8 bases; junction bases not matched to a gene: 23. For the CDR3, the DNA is TGCGCCAGCAGCTCTGGCGCAACGGCGGGACAGGGACGATACGTGGAAAAACTGTTTTAC. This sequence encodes CASSSGATAGQGRYVEKLFY.

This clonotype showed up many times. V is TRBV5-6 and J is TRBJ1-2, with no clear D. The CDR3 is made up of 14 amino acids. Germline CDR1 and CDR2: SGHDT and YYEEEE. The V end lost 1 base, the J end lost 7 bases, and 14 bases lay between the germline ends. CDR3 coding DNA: TGTGCCAGCAGCTTGATTGGGCCTGAAACTGGCTACACCTTC. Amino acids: CASSLIGPETGYTF.

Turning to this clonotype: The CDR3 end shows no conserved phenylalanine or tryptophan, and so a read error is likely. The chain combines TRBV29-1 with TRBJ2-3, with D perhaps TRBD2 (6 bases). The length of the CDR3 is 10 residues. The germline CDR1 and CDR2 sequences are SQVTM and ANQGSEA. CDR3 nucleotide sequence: TGTAGCGGTGGTGGAGATATGCAGTATCTT. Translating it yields CSGGGDMQYL.